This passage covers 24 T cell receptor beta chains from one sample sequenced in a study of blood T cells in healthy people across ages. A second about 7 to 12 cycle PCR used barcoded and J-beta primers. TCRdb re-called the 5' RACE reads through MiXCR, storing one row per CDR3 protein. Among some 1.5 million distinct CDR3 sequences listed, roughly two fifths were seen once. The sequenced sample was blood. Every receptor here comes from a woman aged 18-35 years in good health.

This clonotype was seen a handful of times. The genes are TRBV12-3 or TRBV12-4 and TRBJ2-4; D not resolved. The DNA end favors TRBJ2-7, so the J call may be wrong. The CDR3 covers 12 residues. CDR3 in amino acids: CASRSGLGEQYF. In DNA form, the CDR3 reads TGTGCCAGCCGATCCGGGCTCGGCGAGCAGTACTTC.

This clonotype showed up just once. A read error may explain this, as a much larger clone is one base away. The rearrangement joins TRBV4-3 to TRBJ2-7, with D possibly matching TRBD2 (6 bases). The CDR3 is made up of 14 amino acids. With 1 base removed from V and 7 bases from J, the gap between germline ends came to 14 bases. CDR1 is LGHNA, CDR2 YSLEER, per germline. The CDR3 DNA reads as TGCGCCAGCAGCCAAGGGAGGGTTGGCAATGAGCAGTACTTC. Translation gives CASSQGRVGNEQYF.

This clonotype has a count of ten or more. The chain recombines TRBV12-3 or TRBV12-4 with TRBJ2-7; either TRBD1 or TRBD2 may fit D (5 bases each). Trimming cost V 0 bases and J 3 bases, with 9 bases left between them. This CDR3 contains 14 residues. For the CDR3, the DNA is TGTGCCAGCAGTTTAGCGGGGACCGTCTACGAGCAGTACTTC. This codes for CASSLAGTVYEQYF.

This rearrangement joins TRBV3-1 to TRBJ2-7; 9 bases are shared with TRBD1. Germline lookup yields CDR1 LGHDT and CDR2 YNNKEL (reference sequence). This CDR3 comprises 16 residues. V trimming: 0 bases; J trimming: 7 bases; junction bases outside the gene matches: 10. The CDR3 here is CASSQDERDRVWEQYF. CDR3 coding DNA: TGTGCCAGCAGCCAAGATGAGAGGGACAGGGTGTGGGAGCAGTACTTC.

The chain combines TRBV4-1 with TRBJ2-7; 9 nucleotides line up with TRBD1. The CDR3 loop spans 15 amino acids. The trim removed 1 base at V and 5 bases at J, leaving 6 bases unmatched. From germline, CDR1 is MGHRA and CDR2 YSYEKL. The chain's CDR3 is CASSQGDRAVHEQYF. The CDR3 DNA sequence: TGCGCCAGCAGCCAAGGGGACAGGGCAGTGCACGAGCAGTACTTC.

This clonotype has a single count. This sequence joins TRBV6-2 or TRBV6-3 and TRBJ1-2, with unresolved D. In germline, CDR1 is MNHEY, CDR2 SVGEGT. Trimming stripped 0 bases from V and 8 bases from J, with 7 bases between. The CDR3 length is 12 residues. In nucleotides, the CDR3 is TGTGCCAGCAGTTACTCGTATGCCGGCTACACCTTC. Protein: CASSYSYAGYTF.

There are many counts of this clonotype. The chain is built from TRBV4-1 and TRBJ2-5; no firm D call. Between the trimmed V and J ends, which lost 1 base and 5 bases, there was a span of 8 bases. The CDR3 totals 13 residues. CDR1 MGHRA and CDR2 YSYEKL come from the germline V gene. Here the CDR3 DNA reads TGCGCCAGCAGCCAAGGGGTCCTGGAGACCCAGTACTTC. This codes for CASSQGVLETQYF.

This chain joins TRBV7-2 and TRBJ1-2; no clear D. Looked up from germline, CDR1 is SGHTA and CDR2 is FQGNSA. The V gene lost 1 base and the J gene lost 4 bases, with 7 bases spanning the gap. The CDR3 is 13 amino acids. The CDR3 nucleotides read TGTGCCAGCAGCTTAGAAGAGCTCTATGGCTACACCTTC. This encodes CASSLEELYGYTF.

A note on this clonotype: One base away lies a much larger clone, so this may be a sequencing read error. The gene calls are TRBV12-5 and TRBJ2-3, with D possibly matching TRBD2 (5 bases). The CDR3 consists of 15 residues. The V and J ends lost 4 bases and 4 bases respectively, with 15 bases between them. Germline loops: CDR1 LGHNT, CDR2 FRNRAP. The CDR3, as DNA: TGTGCTAGTGGTTCCTCGTCGGGTAGCGCAGATACGCAGTATTTT. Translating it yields CASGSSSGSADTQYF.

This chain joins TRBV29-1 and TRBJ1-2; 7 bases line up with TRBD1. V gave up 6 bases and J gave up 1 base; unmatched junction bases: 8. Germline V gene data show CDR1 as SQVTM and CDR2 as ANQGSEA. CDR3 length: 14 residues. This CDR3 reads CSVAKGGNNYGYTF. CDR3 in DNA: TGCAGCGTCGCGAAAGGGGGCAATAACTATGGCTACACCTTC.

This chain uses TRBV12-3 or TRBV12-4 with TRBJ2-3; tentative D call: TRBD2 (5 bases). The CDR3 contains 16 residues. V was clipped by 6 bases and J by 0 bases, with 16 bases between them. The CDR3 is CASSRGLLTSTDTQYF. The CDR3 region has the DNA TGTGCCAGCAGCCGCGGGTTACTCACTAGCACAGATACGCAGTATTTT.

The CDR3 here is CASSFRLADYEQYF. The DNA for the CDR3 is TGTGCCAGCAGTTTCAGGCTAGCGGACTACGAGCAGTACTTC. The V call is TRBV12-3 or TRBV12-4, the J call TRBJ2-7; TRBD2 matches 7 bases. Trimming took 3 bases from V and 3 from J; bases not matched to a gene: 5. This CDR3 has 14 residues.

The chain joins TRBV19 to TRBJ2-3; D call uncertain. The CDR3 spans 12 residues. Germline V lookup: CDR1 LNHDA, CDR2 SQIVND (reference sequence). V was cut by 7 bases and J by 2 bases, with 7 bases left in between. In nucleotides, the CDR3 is TGTGCCAGTACGGATGCCACAGATACGCAGTATTTT. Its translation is CASTDATDTQYF. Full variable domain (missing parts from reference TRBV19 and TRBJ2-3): DGGITQSPKYLFRKEGQNVTLSCEQNLNHDAMYWYRQDPGQGLRLIYYSQIVNDFQKGDIAEGYSVSREKKESFPLTVTSAQKNPTAFYLCASTDATDTQYFGPGTRLTVL.

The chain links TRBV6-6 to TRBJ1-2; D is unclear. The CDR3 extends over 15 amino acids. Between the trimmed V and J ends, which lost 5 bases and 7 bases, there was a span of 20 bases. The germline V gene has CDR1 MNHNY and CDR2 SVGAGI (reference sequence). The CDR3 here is CASSDLGVLEGGYTF. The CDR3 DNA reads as TGTGCCAGCAGTGACCTCGGGGTACTAGAGGGTGGCTACACCTTC.

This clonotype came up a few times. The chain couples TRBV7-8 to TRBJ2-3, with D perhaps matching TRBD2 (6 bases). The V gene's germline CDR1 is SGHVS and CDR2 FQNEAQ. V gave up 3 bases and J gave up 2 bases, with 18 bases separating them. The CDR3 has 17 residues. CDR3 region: CASSFLSVGTPTDTQYF. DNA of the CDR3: TGTGCCAGCAGCTTCCTCAGTGTGGGGACTCCCACAGATACGCAGTATTTT. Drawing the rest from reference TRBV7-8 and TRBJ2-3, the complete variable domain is GAGVSQSPRYKVAKRGQDVALRCDPISGHVSLFWYQQALGQGPEFLTYFQNEAQLDKSGLPSDRFFAERPEGSVSTLKIQRTQQEDSAVYLCASSFLSVGTPTDTQYFGPGTRLTVL.

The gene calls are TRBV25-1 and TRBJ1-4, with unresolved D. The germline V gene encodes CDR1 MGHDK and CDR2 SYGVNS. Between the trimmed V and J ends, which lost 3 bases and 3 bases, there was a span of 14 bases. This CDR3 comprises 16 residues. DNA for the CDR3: TGTGCCAGCAGTGACCCTCGGACGGTCTCTAATGAAAAACTGTTTTTT. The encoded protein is CASSDPRTVSNEKLFF.

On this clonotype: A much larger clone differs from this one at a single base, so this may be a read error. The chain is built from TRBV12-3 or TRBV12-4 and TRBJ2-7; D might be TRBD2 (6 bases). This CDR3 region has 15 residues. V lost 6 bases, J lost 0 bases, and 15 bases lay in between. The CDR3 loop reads CASSPRDSPSYEQYF. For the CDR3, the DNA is TGTGCCAGCAGCCCCCGGGACTCACCCTCCTACGAGCAGTACTTC.

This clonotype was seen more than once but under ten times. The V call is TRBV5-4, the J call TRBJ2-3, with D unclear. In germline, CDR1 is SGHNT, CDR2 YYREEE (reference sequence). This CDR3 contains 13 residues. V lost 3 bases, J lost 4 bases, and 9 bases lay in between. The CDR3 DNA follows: TGTGCCAGCAGCTCGAAGAGTGCAGATACGCAGTATTTT. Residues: CASSSKSADTQYF.

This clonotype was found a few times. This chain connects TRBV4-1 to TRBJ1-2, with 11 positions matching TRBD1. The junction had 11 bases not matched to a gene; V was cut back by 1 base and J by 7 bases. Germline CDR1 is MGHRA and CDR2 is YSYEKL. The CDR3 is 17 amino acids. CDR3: CASSQGSFGTGGLGYTF. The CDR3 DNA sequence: TGCGCCAGCAGCCAAGGAAGTTTCGGGACAGGGGGTCTTGGCTACACCTTC.

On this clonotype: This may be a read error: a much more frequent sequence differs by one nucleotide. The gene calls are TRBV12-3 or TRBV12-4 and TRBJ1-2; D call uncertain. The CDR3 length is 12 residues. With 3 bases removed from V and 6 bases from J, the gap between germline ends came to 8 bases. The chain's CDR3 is CASSLGRHGYTF. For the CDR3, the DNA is TGTGCCAGCAGTTTGGGCAGGCATGGCTACACCTTC.

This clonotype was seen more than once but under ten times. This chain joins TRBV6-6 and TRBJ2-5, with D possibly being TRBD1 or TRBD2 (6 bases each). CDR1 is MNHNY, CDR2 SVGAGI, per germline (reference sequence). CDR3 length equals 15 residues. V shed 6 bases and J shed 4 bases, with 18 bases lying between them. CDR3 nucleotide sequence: TGTGCCAGCAGAAAGACAGGAGGAGGGCGAGAGACCCAGTACTTC. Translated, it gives CASRKTGGGRETQYF.

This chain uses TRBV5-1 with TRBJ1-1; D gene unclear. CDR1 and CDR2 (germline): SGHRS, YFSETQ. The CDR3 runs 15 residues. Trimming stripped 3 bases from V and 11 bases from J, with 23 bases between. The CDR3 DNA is TGCGCCAGCAGCTCTACCACTTCGGGCTCCCGGGAGGCTTTCTTT. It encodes CASSSTTSGSREAFF.

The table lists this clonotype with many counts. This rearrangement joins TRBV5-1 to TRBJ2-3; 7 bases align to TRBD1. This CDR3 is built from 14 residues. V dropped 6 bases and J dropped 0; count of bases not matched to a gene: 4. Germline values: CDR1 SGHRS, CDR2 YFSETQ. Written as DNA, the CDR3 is TGCGCCAGCACCAGAGGGGGCAGCACAGATACGCAGTATTTT. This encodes CASTRGGSTDTQYF. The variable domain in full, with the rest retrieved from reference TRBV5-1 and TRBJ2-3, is KAGVTQTPRYLIKTRGQQVTLSCSPISGHRSVSWYQQTPGQGLQFLFEYFSETQRNKGNFPGRFSGRQFSNSRSEMNVSTLELGDSALYLCASTRGGSTDTQYFGPGTRLTVL.

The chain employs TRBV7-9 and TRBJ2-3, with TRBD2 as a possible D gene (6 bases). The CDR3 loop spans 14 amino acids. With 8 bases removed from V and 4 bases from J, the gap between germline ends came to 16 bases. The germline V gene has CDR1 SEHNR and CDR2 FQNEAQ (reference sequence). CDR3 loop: CASERSREADTQYF. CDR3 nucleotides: TGTGCCAGCGAGCGGAGCAGGGAGGCAGATACGCAGTATTTT.